This is a list of T cell receptor beta chains from one sample in a study of T cells in localized non-small cell lung cancer. Sequenced by immunoSEQ multiplex PCR; TCRdb stores in-frame clones only, minus some. The table shows some 1,300 clones, with around 23% occurring only once. The material was lung tumor tissue, obtained before any cancer treatment. The receptors here all came from a male donor aged 60 or over with stage I squamous cell lung carcinoma. CDR3s include the opening cysteine and the closing phenylalanine or tryptophan. Each record gives: D gene, clone size, V gene, J gene, CDR3 DNA, CDR3 protein. D genes are given only for firm matches. A row's size may be missing; if present it is once, few, many or a size class.

d_call: .; clone_size: .; v_call: TRBV19; j_call: TRBJ2-6; cdr3_nt: TGTGCCAGTAGTACAGGGACTGGGGCCAACGTCCTGACTTTC; cdr3_aa: CASSTGTGANVLTF
d_call: TRBD1; clone_size: .; v_call: TRBV12-5; j_call: TRBJ1-1; cdr3_nt: TGTGCCAGCGCCGCAAGGACAGGGGGATTTATTGGCACTGAAGCTTTCTTT; cdr3_aa: CASAARTGGFIGTEAFF
d_call: .; clone_size: .; v_call: TRBV11-3; j_call: TRBJ1-2; cdr3_nt: TGTGCCAGCAGCCCCACCGAGCTGGGGGGCGGCTACACCTTC; cdr3_aa: CASSPTELGGGYTF
d_call: .; clone_size: few; v_call: TRBV11-3; j_call: TRBJ2-2; cdr3_nt: TGTGCCAGCAGCCCGAGGACGACGAACACCGGGGAGCTGTTTTTT; cdr3_aa: CASSPRTTNTGELFF
d_call: .; clone_size: few; v_call: TRBV18; j_call: TRBJ1-1; cdr3_nt: TGTGCCAGCTCAGAAGGGGGGTGGAACACTGAAGCTTTCTTT; cdr3_aa: CASSEGGWNTEAFF
d_call: TRBD1; clone_size: .; v_call: TRBV11-3; j_call: TRBJ2-3; cdr3_nt: TGTGCCAGCAGCTTAGGCAGGGGGCCGGAGGATACGCAGTATTTT; cdr3_aa: CASSLGRGPEDTQYF
d_call: TRBD2; clone_size: .; v_call: TRBV11-3; j_call: TRBJ2-2; cdr3_nt: TGTGCCAGCACCCCCGGTGGGAGGGGTTATCCCGGGGAGCTGTTTTTT; cdr3_aa: CASTPGGRGYPGELFF
d_call: .; clone_size: .; v_call: TRBV9; j_call: TRBJ1-5; cdr3_nt: TGTGCCAGCAGCGGATGGGGAAGCAATCAGCCCCAGCATTTT; cdr3_aa: CASSGWGSNQPQHF
d_call: TRBD1; clone_size: .; v_call: TRBV10-2; j_call: TRBJ1-2; cdr3_nt: TGCGCCAGCAGTGAGCCGGGACAGGATAACTATGGCTACACCTTC; cdr3_aa: CASSEPGQDNYGYTF
d_call: TRBD2; clone_size: large; v_call: TRBV19; j_call: TRBJ2-1; cdr3_nt: TGTGCCAGTAGTGTGACCGGGACTAGCAATGAGCAGTTCTTC; cdr3_aa: CASSVTGTSNEQFF
d_call: .; clone_size: few; v_call: TRBV9; j_call: TRBJ2-5; cdr3_nt: TGTGCCAGCAGCCCCAATGGGGTCCGGGAGACCCAGTACTTC; cdr3_aa: CASSPNGVRETQYF
d_call: .; clone_size: few; v_call: TRBV9; j_call: TRBJ1-1; cdr3_nt: TGTGCCAGCAGGTATCGGACGAACACTGAAGCTTTCTTT; cdr3_aa: CASRYRTNTEAFF
d_call: .; clone_size: few; v_call: TRBV27; j_call: TRBJ2-7; cdr3_nt: TGTGCCAGCAGTTTATCACGGACCAACGAGCAGTACTTC; cdr3_aa: CASSLSRTNEQYF
d_call: TRBD2; clone_size: .; v_call: TRBV5-1; j_call: TRBJ2-1; cdr3_nt: TGCGCCAGCAGCCCACCGGGACTAGCGGGAGAGGTGCAGTTCTTC; cdr3_aa: CASSPPGLAGEVQFF
d_call: TRBD2; clone_size: .; v_call: TRBV14; j_call: TRBJ2-3; cdr3_nt: TGTGCCAGCAGCCTTCACTCGGCTAGCGGGGGGGCCGTCACAGATACGCAGTATTTT; cdr3_aa: CASSLHSASGGAVTDTQYF
d_call: TRBD2; clone_size: .; v_call: TRBV6-8; j_call: TRBJ2-2; cdr3_nt: TGTGCCAGCAGTTACTCGGCGGCGGGGGGGTACACCGGGGAGCTGTTTTTT; cdr3_aa: CASSYSAAGGYTGELFF
d_call: .; clone_size: few; v_call: TRBV6-8; j_call: TRBJ1-1; cdr3_nt: TGTGCCAGCAGTGACGTCTGGGTAGGGGACACTGAAGCTTTCTTT; cdr3_aa: CASSDVWVGDTEAFF
d_call: .; clone_size: .; v_call: TRBV11-3; j_call: TRBJ1-4; cdr3_nt: TGTGCCAGCAGCACACAGCTCACTAATGAAAAACTGTTTTTT; cdr3_aa: CASSTQLTNEKLFF
d_call: TRBD2; clone_size: medium-sized; v_call: TRBV6-8; j_call: TRBJ2-1; cdr3_nt: TGTGCCAGCTCTCGGCTAGCGGACAACAATGAGCAGTTCTTC; cdr3_aa: CASSRLADNNEQFF
d_call: .; clone_size: .; v_call: TRBV15; j_call: TRBJ1-5; cdr3_nt: TGTGCCACCAGCAGAGCTGGGGGAAAACTCAATCAGCCCCAGCATTTT; cdr3_aa: CATSRAGGKLNQPQHF
d_call: TRBD2; clone_size: medium-sized; v_call: TRBV11-3; j_call: TRBJ2-1; cdr3_nt: TGTGCCAGCACCCTGGGGGCGGGAGGATCCTACAATGAGCAGTTCTTC; cdr3_aa: CASTLGAGGSYNEQFF
d_call: .; clone_size: .; v_call: TRBV9; j_call: TRBJ1-2; cdr3_nt: TGTGCCAGCAGCCGGGACATTGGTATGGAAAACTATGGCTACACCTTC; cdr3_aa: CASSRDIGMENYGYTF